The clone carrying this T cell receptor beta chain was seen repeatedly, ten times or more. Transcripts of RNA were the source for amplifying TCR beta CDR3 regions. HTBI primers primed a first-round RT-PCR, and a second-round multiplex PCR followed. TCRdb recomputed calls from the multiplex PCR reads with MiXCR, one row per CDR3 protein. The profile covers about 1.2 million distinct CDR3 sequences, with about two fifths appearing a single time and roughly 10% taken by the ten largest. The entry originates in a study of Graves' ophthalmopathy and Graves' hyperthyroidism. The germline gives CDR1 DFQATT, CDR2 SNEGSKA (reference sequence). The CDR3 runs 14 residues. Trimming shortened V by 0 bases and J by 9 bases, and 14 bases separated the two germline ends. New diagnoses, under 2 months' duration, and ages 18 to 65 characterized the hyperthyroidism patients. The diagnosis was founded upon clinical symptoms, serum thyroxine, TRAb, thyroid ultrasound and orbital computed tomography.

Sequences were obtained from peripheral blood or thyroid tissue (not recorded which). This chain connects TRBV20-1 to TRBJ1-4, with D uncertain. This receptor was taken from an adult man with Graves' hyperthyroidism. CDR3 sequence (DNA): TGCAGTGCTAGAGATTTTACCTATCCCCAAAAACTGTTTTTT. It translates to CSARDFTYPQKLFF.